Included here is one T cell receptor (beta chain) sequence, with context. The antigen remains undetermined. This record belongs to a study of beta chain features in type 1 diabetes. Since all of the isolated RNA was reverse transcribed, expressed TCRB transcripts were what got sequenced. Stem cell-like memory T cell samples were sequenced, and they averaged about 940,000 reads. The method was immunoSEQ multiplex PCR; TCRdb's version includes in-frame clones alone and lacks a portion of them. The sample consists of about 47,000 clones, approximately 44% of them appearing once. General study findings and limits: Shortening of TCRB CDR3s, moderate but significant, appeared in all four CD4+ subsets of Type 1 diabetes patients.

Sequenced input: stem cell memory CD4+ T cells from blood. This TCR came from a man aged 30 to 39 with type 1 diabetes.

The CDR3 loop reads CASSLAGTVNTQYF. CDR3 sequence (DNA): TGTGCCAGCAGCTTAGCGGGGACAGTCAATACGCAGTATTTT. This chain uses TRBV7-9 with TRBJ2-3; TRBD1 agrees at 7 bases. V shed 0 bases and J 7 bases; nucleotides not matched to a gene: 4. This CDR3 spans 14 amino acids. From germline, CDR1 is SEHNR and CDR2 FQNEAQ (reference sequence). Filled out from reference TRBV7-9 and TRBJ2-3, the complete variable domain reads DTGVSQNPRHKITKRGQNVTFRCDPISEHNRLYWYRQTLGQGPEFLTYFQNEAQLEKSRLLSDRFSAERPKGSFSTLEIQRTEQGDSAMYLCASSLAGTVNTQYFGPGTRLTVL.